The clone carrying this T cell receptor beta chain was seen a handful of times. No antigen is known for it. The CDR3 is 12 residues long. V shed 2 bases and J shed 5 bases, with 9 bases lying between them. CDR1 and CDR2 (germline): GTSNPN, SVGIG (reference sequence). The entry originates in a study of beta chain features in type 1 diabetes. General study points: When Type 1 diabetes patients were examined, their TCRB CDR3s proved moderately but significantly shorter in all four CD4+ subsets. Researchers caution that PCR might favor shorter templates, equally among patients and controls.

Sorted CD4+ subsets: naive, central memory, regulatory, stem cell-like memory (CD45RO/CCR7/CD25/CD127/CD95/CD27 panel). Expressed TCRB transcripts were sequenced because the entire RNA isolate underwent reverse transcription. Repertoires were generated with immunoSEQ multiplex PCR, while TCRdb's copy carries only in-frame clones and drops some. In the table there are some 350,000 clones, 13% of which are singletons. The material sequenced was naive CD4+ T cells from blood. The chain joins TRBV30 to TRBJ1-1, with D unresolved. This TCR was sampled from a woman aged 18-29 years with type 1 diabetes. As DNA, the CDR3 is TGTGCCTGGAGTTGGACGGGGACTGAAGCTTTCTTT. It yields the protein CAWSWTGTEAFF.